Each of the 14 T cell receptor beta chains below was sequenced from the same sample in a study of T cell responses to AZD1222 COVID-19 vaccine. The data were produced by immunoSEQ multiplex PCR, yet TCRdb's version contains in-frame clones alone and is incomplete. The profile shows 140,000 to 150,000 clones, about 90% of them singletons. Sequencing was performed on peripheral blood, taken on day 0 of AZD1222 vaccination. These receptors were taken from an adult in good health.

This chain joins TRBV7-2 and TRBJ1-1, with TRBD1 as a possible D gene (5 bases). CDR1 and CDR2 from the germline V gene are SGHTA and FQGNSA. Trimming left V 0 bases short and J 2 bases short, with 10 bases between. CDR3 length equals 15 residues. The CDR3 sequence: CASSLALGGNTEAFF. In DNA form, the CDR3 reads TGTGCCAGCAGCTTAGCGCTCGGGGGAAACACTGAAGCTTTCTTT.

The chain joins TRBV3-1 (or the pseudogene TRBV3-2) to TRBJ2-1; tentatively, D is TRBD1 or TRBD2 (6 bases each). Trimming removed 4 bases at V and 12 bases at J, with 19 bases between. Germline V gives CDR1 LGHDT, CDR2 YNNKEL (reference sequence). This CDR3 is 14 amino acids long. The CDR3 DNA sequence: TGTGCCAGCAGCCGTGGGGTCCCACCGGGGGCGCAGTTCTTC. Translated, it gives CASSRGVPPGAQFF.

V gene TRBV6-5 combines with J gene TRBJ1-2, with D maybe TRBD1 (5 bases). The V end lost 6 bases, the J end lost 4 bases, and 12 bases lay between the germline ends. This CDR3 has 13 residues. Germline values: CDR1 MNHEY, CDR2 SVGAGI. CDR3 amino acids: CASRQGTGYGYTF. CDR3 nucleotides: TGTGCCAGCAGGCAGGGAACGGGCTATGGCTACACCTTC.

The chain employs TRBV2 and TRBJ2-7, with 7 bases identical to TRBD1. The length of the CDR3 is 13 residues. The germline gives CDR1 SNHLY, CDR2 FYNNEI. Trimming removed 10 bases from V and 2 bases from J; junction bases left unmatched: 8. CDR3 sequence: CATVQGRAYEQYF. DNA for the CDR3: TGTGCCACCGTACAGGGGCGCGCCTACGAGCAGTACTTC.

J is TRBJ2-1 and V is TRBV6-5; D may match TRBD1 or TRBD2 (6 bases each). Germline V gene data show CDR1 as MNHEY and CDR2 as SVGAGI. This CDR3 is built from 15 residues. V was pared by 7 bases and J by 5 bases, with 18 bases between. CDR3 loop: CASKTGARVNNEQFF. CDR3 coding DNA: TGTGCCAGCAAGACGGGGGCTCGAGTTAACAATGAGCAGTTCTTC.

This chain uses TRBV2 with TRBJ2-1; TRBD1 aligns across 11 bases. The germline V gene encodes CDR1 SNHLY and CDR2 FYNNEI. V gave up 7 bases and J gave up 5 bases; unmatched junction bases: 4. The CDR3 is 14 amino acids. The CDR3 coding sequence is TGTGCCAGCATCCGGACAGGGGGCCACAATGAGCAGTTCTTC. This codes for CASIRTGGHNEQFF.

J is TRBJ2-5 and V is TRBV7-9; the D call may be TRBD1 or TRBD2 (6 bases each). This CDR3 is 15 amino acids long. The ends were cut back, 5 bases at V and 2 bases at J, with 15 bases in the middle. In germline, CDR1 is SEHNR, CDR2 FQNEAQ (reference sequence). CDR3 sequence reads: CASSRRGDLQETQYF. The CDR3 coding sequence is TGTGCCAGCAGCCGGAGGGGGGATCTTCAAGAGACCCAGTACTTC.

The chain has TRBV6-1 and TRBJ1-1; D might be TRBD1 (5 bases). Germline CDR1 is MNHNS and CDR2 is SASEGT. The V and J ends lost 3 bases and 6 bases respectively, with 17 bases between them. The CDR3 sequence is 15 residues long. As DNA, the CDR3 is TGTGCCAGCAGTGAGTACAGGACGGGGGTCCCTGAAGCTTTCTTT. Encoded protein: CASSEYRTGVPEAFF.

CDR3 sequence reads: CASSPGRGTGELFF. CDR3 DNA sequence: TGTGCCAGCTCACCGGGAAGAGGGACCGGGGAGCTGTTTTTT. The V gene is TRBV18, the J gene TRBJ2-2, with a tentative D call TRBD2 (5 bases). The V end was cut by 3 bases, the J end by 5 bases, with 10 bases between. CDR1 and CDR2 from the germline V gene are KGHSH and LQKENI. The CDR3 runs to 14 residues. Using reference TRBV18 and TRBJ2-2 for the parts outside the CDR3, the full variable domain is NAGVMQNPRHLVRRRGQEARLRCSPMKGHSHVYWYRQLPEEGLKFMVYLQKENIIDESGMPKERFSAEFPKEGPSILRIQQVVRGDSAAYFCASSPGRGTGELFFGEGSRLTVL.

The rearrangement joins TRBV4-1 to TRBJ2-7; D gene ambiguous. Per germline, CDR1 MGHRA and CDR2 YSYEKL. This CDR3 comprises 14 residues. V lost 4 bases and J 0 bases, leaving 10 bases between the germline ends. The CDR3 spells CASSLSQNSYEQYF. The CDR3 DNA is TGCGCCAGCAGCCTTTCACAGAACTCCTACGAGCAGTACTTC.

The DNA of the CDR3 is TGCGCCAGCAGCCCCCCGGCGGGGGGCACTGAAGCTTTCTTT. Residues: CASSPPAGGTEAFF. The chain is built from TRBV5-1 and TRBJ1-1; D might be TRBD1 (5 bases). The V gene lost 4 bases and the J gene lost 4 bases, with 14 bases spanning the gap. CDR1 SGHRS and CDR2 YFSETQ come from the germline V gene. This CDR3 is 14 amino acids long. Looking up the rest from reference TRBV5-1 and TRBJ1-1 gives the full variable domain: KAGVTQTPRYLIKTRGQQVTLSCSPISGHRSVSWYQQTPGQGLQFLFEYFSETQRNKGNFPGRFSGRQFSNSRSEMNVSTLELGDSALYLCASSPPAGGTEAFFGQGTRLTVV.

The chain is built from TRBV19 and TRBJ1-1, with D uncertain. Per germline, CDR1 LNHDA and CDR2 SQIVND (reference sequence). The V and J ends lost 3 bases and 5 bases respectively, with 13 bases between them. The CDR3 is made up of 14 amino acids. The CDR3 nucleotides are TGTGCCAGTAGTATGCCCCAAAGAGGGACTGAAGCTTTCTTT. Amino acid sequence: CASSMPQRGTEAFF.

CDR3 sequence (DNA): TGTGCCAGCAGCTTTCAACAGGGGACAGAGACCCAGTACTTC. Its protein product is CASSFQQGTETQYF. The gene calls are TRBV7-8 and TRBJ2-5; 7 bases are a match to TRBD1. Germline V CDR1 and CDR2: SGHVS, FQNEAQ. CDR3 length equals 14 residues. With 3 bases clipped from V and 4 bases from J, the junction kept 5 bases outside the gene matches.

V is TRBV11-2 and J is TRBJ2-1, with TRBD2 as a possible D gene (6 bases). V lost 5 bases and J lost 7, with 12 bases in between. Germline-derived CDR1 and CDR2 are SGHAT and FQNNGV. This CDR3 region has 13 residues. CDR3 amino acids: CASSLSLANEQFF. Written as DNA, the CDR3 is TGTGCCAGCAGCCTGTCCCTAGCGAATGAGCAGTTCTTC.